The present TCR beta chain was sequenced within a study of low-dose radiotherapy and immunotherapy resistance in tumors. Trimming took off 5 bases at V and 5 bases at J, with 12 bases between the two ends. The CDR3 extends over 14 amino acids. Per germline, CDR1 SEHNR and CDR2 FQNEAQ (reference sequence). Specified time point: before trial treatment. Donors were treated with nivolumab, ipilimumab, aspirin, and low-dose cyclophosphamide and radiotherapy. Primers used for first-strand cDNA, a TRAV- and TRBV-specific set, covered both alpha and beta chains. It was with a constant-region primer and a V-primer adapter that TCRs were amplified over around 18 PCR cycles. Via MiXCR, TCRdb re-called the reads, giving one row per CDR3 protein. The data contain 80,000 to 95,000 distinct CDR3 sequences, around 9.2% of them singletons. This clonotype was detected ten times or more.

The source was PBMCs, collected before treatment. This sequence joins TRBV7-9 and TRBJ2-2; weak D call: TRBD2 (5 bases). This clonotype originated in a male donor with prostate cancer. CDR3 nucleotides: TGTGCCAGCAGCACCAGTTCGGGGACCGGGGAGCTGTTTTTT. Translated, it gives CASSTSSGTGELFF.